Listed here are 29 T cell receptor beta chains from one sample, sequenced in a study of T cell responses to AZD1222 COVID-19 vaccine. Assay used: immunoSEQ multiplex PCR; TCRdb lists only in-frame clones, some missing. Among about 140,000 clones listed, less than 95% were seen once. The specimen comprised peripheral blood, sampled on day 0 of AZD1222 vaccination. These receptors were taken from an adult in good health.

This clone showed up just a few times. The rearrangement joins TRBV6-4 to TRBJ2-3; TRBD2 is a possible D gene (5 bases). The length of the CDR3 is 16 residues. Germline CDR1 MRHNA, CDR2 SNTAGT. V shed 0 bases and J shed 2 bases, with 12 bases lying between them. The CDR3 nucleotides are TGTGCCAGCAGTGACTCGTCTAGTCGGGACACAGATACGCAGTATTTT. Amino acids: CASSDSSSRDTDTQYF.

This chain links TRBV15 with TRBJ2-7; 7 positions match TRBD1. The V segment lost 0 bases and the J segment 2 bases; nucleotides outside the gene matches: 7. The germline gives CDR1 LNHNV, CDR2 YYDKDF (reference sequence). The CDR3 loop spans 16 amino acids. DNA for the CDR3: TGTGCCACCAGCAGAGAGGAGGACAGGCCAGCCTACGAGCAGTACTTC. Residues: CATSREEDRPAYEQYF.

In the case of this clone: Within the sample, other DNA sequences also encode this same CDR3. The chain employs TRBV6-6 and TRBJ2-7; no reliable D call. The CDR3 has 12 residues. V was shortened by 0 bases and J by 5 bases, with 5 bases between the two germline ends. Germline-derived CDR1 and CDR2 are MNHNY and SVGAGI (reference sequence). The CDR3 DNA is TGTGCCAGCAGTTACTCTGGGGACGAGCAGTACTTC. Translating gives CASSYSGDEQYF.

The gene calls are TRBV9 and TRBJ2-7, with D unresolved. V was pared by 0 bases and J by 2 bases, with 9 bases between. Germline assignment: CDR1 SGDLS and CDR2 YYNGEE. The CDR3 runs 14 residues. CDR3 loop: CASSVESPTYEQYF. The CDR3 coding sequence is TGTGCCAGCAGCGTAGAAAGCCCTACCTACGAGCAGTACTTC.

This sequence joins TRBV11-2 and TRBJ2-1, with D tentatively TRBD1 or TRBD2 (6 bases each). The CDR3 is 15 residues long. Germline V lookup: CDR1 SGHAT, CDR2 FQNNGV. V was shortened by 2 bases and J by 5 bases, with 13 bases between the two germline ends. The DNA for the CDR3 is TGTGCCAGCAGCTTACTCCGGGGGCCTCACAATGAGCAGTTCTTC. This codes for CASSLLRGPHNEQFF.

This chain connects TRBV2 to TRBJ1-1; tentatively, D is TRBD1 (5 bases). Germline assignment: CDR1 SNHLY and CDR2 FYNNEI. The V end lost 5 bases, the J end lost 2 bases, and 12 bases lay between the germline ends. The CDR3 runs to 14 residues. The CDR3 coding sequence is TGTGCCAGCAGTACAGACAGATCAAACACTGAAGCTTTCTTT. It encodes CASSTDRSNTEAFF.

The count of this clone is one. V is TRBV4-3 and J is TRBJ1-2; D not resolved. Germline CDR1 is LGHNA and CDR2 is YSLEER. Trimming shortened V by 0 bases and J by 7 bases, and 9 bases separated the two germline ends. The CDR3 covers 13 residues. The CDR3 is CASSQDFGVGYTF. Written as DNA, the CDR3 is TGCGCCAGCAGCCAAGATTTCGGGGTTGGCTACACCTTC.

The rearrangement joins TRBV5-1 to TRBJ2-2; 10 nucleotides line up with TRBD1. Per the germline V gene, CDR1 is SGHRS and CDR2 is YFSETQ. V lost 4 bases and J lost 3; bases outside the gene matches: 6. The CDR3 extends over 16 amino acids. The CDR3 DNA is TGCGCCAGCAGCCCCAGGACAGGGGGATACACCGGGGAGCTGTTTTTT. The encoded protein is CASSPRTGGYTGELFF.

This rearrangement joins TRBV3-1 (or the pseudogene TRBV3-2) to TRBJ2-7; D is perhaps TRBD2 (6 bases). The ends were cut back, 4 bases at V and 5 bases at J, with 15 bases in the middle. Germline CDR1 reads LGHDT; CDR2 reads YNNKEL (reference sequence). CDR3 length: 14 amino acids. The CDR3 is CASSPHPSSDEQYF. In DNA form, the CDR3 reads TGTGCCAGCAGCCCTCACCCTTCTAGCGACGAGCAGTACTTC.

This chain uses TRBV7-8 with TRBJ2-7; D ambiguous. The V end was cut by 4 bases, the J end by 2 bases, with 12 bases between. Germline V gene sequence: CDR1 SGHVS, CDR2 FQNEAQ. The CDR3 extends over 14 amino acids. CDR3 in DNA: TGTGCCAGCAGCTCCCTAGGTTCTACCTACGAGCAGTACTTC. Its protein product is CASSSLGSTYEQYF.

The chain couples TRBV6-4 to TRBJ1-6; D remains unclear. In germline, CDR1 is MRHNA, CDR2 SNTAGT. The CDR3 consists of 11 residues. Deletions cut 7 bases from V and 7 bases from J, with 5 bases between. The CDR3 region has the DNA TGTGCCAGCACGGTAAATTCACCCCTCCACTTT. This translates into CASTVNSPLHF.

This chain links TRBV7-2 with TRBJ1-6; 7 bases are shared with TRBD1. The V and J ends lost 2 bases and 6 bases, in that order; junction bases with no gene match: 7. Germline lookup yields CDR1 SGHTA and CDR2 FQGNSA. The CDR3 runs to 16 residues. The CDR3 bases are TGTGCCAGCAGCTTAATTGGGGGGACAGTTAATTCACCCCTCCACTTT. Its protein is CASSLIGGTVNSPLHF.

The chain joins TRBV30 to TRBJ2-7; D assignment may be TRBD1 or TRBD2 (7 bases each). Trimming removed 4 bases at V and 5 bases at J, with 18 bases between. The V gene's germline CDR1 is GTSNPN and CDR2 SVGIG (reference sequence). This CDR3 region has 14 residues. Written as DNA, the CDR3 is TGTGCCTGGACTGGCAGGGGGGGCGGGCACGAGCAGTACTTC. This codes for CAWTGRGGGHEQYF.

V is TRBV5-4 and J is TRBJ2-5; unclear D gene. V lost 3 bases, J lost 3 bases, and 12 bases lay in between. Germline V gives CDR1 SGHNT, CDR2 YYREEE (reference sequence). This CDR3 region has 14 residues. This CDR3 reads CASSSPSNEETQYF. Written as DNA, the CDR3 is TGTGCCAGCAGCTCTCCCAGTAATGAAGAGACCCAGTACTTC. The complete variable domain, with remaining parts taken from reference TRBV5-4 and TRBJ2-5, reads ETGVTQSPTHLIKTRGQQVTLRCSSQSGHNTVSWYQQALGQGPQFIFQYYREEENGRGNFPPRFSGLQFPNYSSELNVNALELDDSALYLCASSSPSNEETQYFGPGTRLLVL.

The J gene is TRBJ2-3, the V gene TRBV7-2, with D hard to call. V was clipped by 5 bases and J by 4 bases, with 16 bases between them. CDR3 length: 15 amino acids. Germline V gives CDR1 SGHTA, CDR2 FQGNSA. In DNA form, the CDR3 reads TGTGCCAGCAGCATCAGAGACTCAGGAGCAGATACGCAGTATTTT. It codes for CASSIRDSGADTQYF.

The chain combines TRBV7-8 with TRBJ1-1, with 7 bases aligning to TRBD1. Germline values: CDR1 SGHVS, CDR2 FQNEAQ. There are 13 residues in the CDR3. Unmatched junction bases numbered 8, after V lost 8 bases and J lost 5 bases. CDR3 residues: CASGTGVRTEAFF. CDR3 nucleotides: TGTGCCAGCGGAACAGGGGTGAGGACTGAAGCTTTCTTT.

This chain connects TRBV27 to TRBJ1-4; TRBD1 matches at 7 bases. This CDR3 spans 15 amino acids. CDR1 MNHEY and CDR2 SMNVEV come from the germline V gene (reference sequence). V was clipped by 6 bases and J by 5 bases; unmatched bases: 9. The CDR3 region has the DNA TGTGCCAGCAGACCCGACGACAGGGAAAATGAAAAACTGTTTTTT. It encodes CASRPDDRENEKLFF.

CDR3 in amino acids: CASSLGSGTRGEQYF. The CDR3 coding sequence is TGTGCCAGCAGCTTAGGTTCTGGGACACGGGGCGAGCAGTACTTC. The chain combines TRBV13 with TRBJ2-7; D possibly corresponds to TRBD1 (6 bases). CDR1 PRHDT and CDR2 FYEKMQ come from the germline V gene (reference sequence). The V gene lost 0 bases and the J gene lost 6 bases, with 15 bases spanning the gap. The CDR3 extends over 15 amino acids.

The V call is TRBV7-8, the J call TRBJ1-3, with D unresolved. Deletions cut 1 base from V and 2 bases from J, with 6 bases between. CDR3 length equals 14 residues. CDR1 is SGHVS and CDR2 is FQNEAQ in the germline V gene. DNA of the CDR3: TGTGCCAGCAGCTTAGACAAGACTGGAAACACCATATATTTT. Residues: CASSLDKTGNTIYF.

This chain joins TRBV12-3 or TRBV12-4 and TRBJ1-2, with D maybe TRBD1 (6 bases). This CDR3 is 12 amino acids long. The ends were cut back, 8 bases at V and 6 bases at J, with 13 bases in the middle. As DNA, the CDR3 is TGTGCCAGCTCTTCCCGGGGGCATGGCTACACCTTC. It is translated as CASSSRGHGYTF.

This clone showed up just once. The chain carries TRBV5-6 and TRBJ2-3, with 7 bases aligning to TRBD2. Germline loops: CDR1 SGHDT, CDR2 YYEEEE. The CDR3 covers 17 residues. The junction had 13 bases not matched to a gene; V was cut back by 5 bases and J by 1 base. In DNA, the CDR3 is TGTGCCAGCAGGGAGGGAGGGCCGCGGGGCCGCACAGATACGCAGTATTTT. As protein: CASREGGPRGRTDTQYF.

The V gene is TRBV6-1, the J gene TRBJ2-1; 11 bases fit TRBD2. CDR3 size: 18 residues. In germline, CDR1 is MNHNS, CDR2 SASEGT. The junction had 13 bases not matched to a gene; V was cut back by 3 bases and J by 6 bases. The CDR3 spells CASSDWLAGGGRSNEQFF. The DNA for the CDR3 is TGTGCCAGCAGTGACTGGCTAGCGGGGGGAGGAAGGAGCAATGAGCAGTTCTTC.

Only a few counts were recorded for this clone. This CDR3 reads CASSFRGHGETQYF. Written as DNA, the CDR3 is TGTGCCAGCAGCTTTCGGGGGCACGGCGAGACCCAGTACTTC. The V gene is TRBV7-2, the J gene TRBJ2-5; possibly TRBD1 or TRBD2 for D (6 bases each). Germline V gene data show CDR1 as SGHTA and CDR2 as FQGNSA. The CDR3 covers 14 residues. V gave up 3 bases and J gave up 5 bases, with 13 bases separating them.

The chain combines TRBV18 with TRBJ2-3; tentative D call: TRBD2 (5 bases). The CDR3 covers 13 residues. The germline V and J ends were trimmed by 6 bases and 0 bases, with 7 bases remaining between them. Germline CDR1 KGHSH, CDR2 LQKENI. The DNA for the CDR3 is TGTGCCAGCTCCAGGACTAGCACAGATACGCAGTATTTT. This translates into CASSRTSTDTQYF.

The rearrangement uses TRBV28 and TRBJ1-3; D is possibly TRBD1 (6 bases). CDR3 length: 18 amino acids. In germline, CDR1 is MDHEN, CDR2 SYDVKM. The V gene lost 0 bases and the J gene lost 3 bases, with 18 bases spanning the gap. The CDR3 coding sequence is TGTGCCAGCAGTTTATGGGGGGCCGGGGGCTCATTTGGAAACACCATATATTTT. Its protein product is CASSLWGAGGSFGNTIYF. Combining the CDR3 with reference TRBV28 and TRBJ1-3 gives the whole variable domain DVKVTQSSRYLVKRTGEKVFLECVQDMDHENMFWYRQDPGLGLRLIYFSYDVKMKEKGDIPEGYSVSREKKERFSLILESASTNQTSMYLCASSLWGAGGSFGNTIYFGEGSWLTVV.

This sequence joins TRBV29-1 and TRBJ1-1; D remains ambiguous. The CDR3 contains 12 residues. Trimming removed 4 bases from V and 1 base from J, with 7 bases in between. The germline gives CDR1 SQVTM, CDR2 ANQGSEA. Here the CDR3 DNA reads TGCAGCGTTGCGTGGCAGAACACTGAAGCTTTCTTT. Protein product: CSVAWQNTEAFF. The variable domain in full, with the rest retrieved from reference TRBV29-1 and TRBJ1-1, is SAVISQKPSRDICQRGTSLTIQCQVDSQVTMMFWYRQQPGQSLTLIATANQGSEATYESGFVIDKFPISRPNLTFSTLTVSNMSPEDSSIYLCSVAWQNTEAFFGQGTRLTVV.

The rearrangement uses TRBV3-1 (or the pseudogene TRBV3-2) and TRBJ2-1; unclear D gene. CDR1 and CDR2 (germline): LGHDT, YNNKEL (reference sequence). This CDR3 has 13 amino acids. With 6 bases removed from V and 0 bases from J, the gap between germline ends came to 6 bases. CDR3 DNA: TGTGCCAGCAGTCCGCTCTCCTACAATGAGCAGTTCTTC. This encodes CASSPLSYNEQFF.

The chain carries TRBV6-6 and TRBJ2-2; 14 bases match TRBD2. The CDR3 consists of 15 residues. The trim removed 6 bases at V and 7 bases at J, leaving 4 bases unmatched. Germline V CDR1 and CDR2: MNHNY, SVGAGI (reference sequence). This chain's CDR3 is CASRGLAGAGGELFF. CDR3 DNA sequence: TGTGCCAGCAGGGGACTAGCGGGAGCGGGCGGGGAGCTGTTTTTT.

In this sample, this clone turned up once. The chain has TRBV27 and TRBJ1-5, with D tentatively TRBD1 (6 bases). CDR3 size: 15 residues. Per germline, CDR1 MNHEY and CDR2 SMNVEV (reference sequence). V was shortened by 5 bases and J by 4 bases, with 15 bases between the two germline ends. The CDR3 DNA reads TGTGCCAGCAGTCAACAGGGCCTAGGGAATCAGCCCCAGCATTTT. Protein product: CASSQQGLGNQPQHF.